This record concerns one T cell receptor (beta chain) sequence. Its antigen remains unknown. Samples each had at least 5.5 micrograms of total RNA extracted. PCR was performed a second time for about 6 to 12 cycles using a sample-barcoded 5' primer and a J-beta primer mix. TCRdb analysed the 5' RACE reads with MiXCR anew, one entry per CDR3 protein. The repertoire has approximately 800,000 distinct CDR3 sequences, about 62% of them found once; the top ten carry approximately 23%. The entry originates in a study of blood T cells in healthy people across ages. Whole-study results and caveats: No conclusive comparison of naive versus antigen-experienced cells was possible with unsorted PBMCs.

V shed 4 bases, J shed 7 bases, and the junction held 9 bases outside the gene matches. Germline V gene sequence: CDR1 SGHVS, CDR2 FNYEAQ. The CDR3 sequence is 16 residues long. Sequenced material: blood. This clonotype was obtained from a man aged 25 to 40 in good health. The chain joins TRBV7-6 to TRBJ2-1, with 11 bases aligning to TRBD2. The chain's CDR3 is CASSSYSGGAWNEQFF. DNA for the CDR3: TGTGCCAGCAGCTCATATAGCGGGGGGGCCTGGAATGAGCAGTTCTTC.